The present T cell receptor beta chain was sequenced within a study of T cell changes during pregnancy in multiple sclerosis. This CDR3 is built from 18 residues. Germline V gene lookup returns CDR1 SEHNR and CDR2 FQNEAQ (reference sequence). The germline V and J ends were trimmed by 1 base and 0 bases, with 16 bases remaining between them. Libraries were prepared by immunoSEQ multiplex PCR; TCRdb keeps only in-frame clonotypes and omits some of them. The table shows just over 90,000 clones, with roughly 91% occurring only once. V usage is TRBV7-9 and J usage is TRBJ1-5; weak D call: TRBD1 (6 bases). Sequences were derived from peripheral blood, sampled after pregnancy. The receptor was isolated from a female donor in good health, enrolled as a control in a pregnancy study. As DNA, the CDR3 is TGTGCCAGCAGCTTAGGGCAGACAGGTCGAAATAGCAATCAGCCCCAGCATTTT. This codes for CASSLGQTGRNSNQPQHF.